This T cell receptor (beta chain) was sequenced for a study of siplizumab effects on memory and regulatory T cells. Clones were sequenced by immunoSEQ multiplex PCR, and TCRdb holds only the in-frame ones, with some missing. The sample lists approximately 84,000 clones, approximately 95% occurring once. This TCR came from a human donor in good health. Sequences were obtained from CD8+ T cells sorted from blood.

The CDR3 DNA reads as TGTGCCAGCAGTGACATTGATAGCTCCTACGAGCAGTACTTC. It yields the protein CASSDIDSSYEQYF. This rearrangement joins TRBV25-1 to TRBJ2-7; D is unclear. There are 14 residues in the CDR3. V lost 3 bases to trimming and J lost 0 bases, with 9 bases between them. Germline V CDR1 and CDR2: MGHDK, SYGVNS.